This entry is about one TCR beta chain. Its antigen is currently unknown. This sample was taken from a study of Tregs in tolerant kidney transplant recipients. Here immunoSEQ multiplex PCR was the method, and the copy in TCRdb shows in-frame clones only, minus some. The sample shows fewer than 95,000 clones, under 95% of them seen only once. This CDR3 spans 14 amino acids. Germline values: CDR1 MRHNA, CDR2 SNTAGT. V was trimmed by 6 bases and J by 2 bases, leaving 13 bases between them. Study-wide results and caveats: This study did not directly address biological reproducibility. Donor-specific Treg expansion exceeded global Treg expansion in tolerant patients, suggesting antigen drive.

The nonmyeloablative bone marrow transplants came from related graft donors, with transient mixed chimerism. Unstimulated Tregs (CD4+CD25+CD127-) and CD4+CD25- non-Tregs were sorted from PBMCs. V and J are TRBV6-4 and TRBJ1-1; D might be TRBD1 (5 bases). This sample comprised CD4+ T cells from blood (PBMCs), obtained 12 months after the transplant. The TCR originated in a human patient who received a combined kidney and bone marrow transplant. Some T cells could come from the graft donor. The CDR3: CASSARGGNTEAFF. CDR3 DNA sequence: TGTGCCAGCAGCGCTCGCGGGGGAAACACTGAAGCTTTCTTT.